The rows below give T cell receptor beta chains drawn from one sample of a study of blood T cell repertoires in COVID-19. The data were produced by immunoSEQ multiplex PCR, yet TCRdb's version contains in-frame clones alone and is incomplete. The table lists 220,000 or so clones, 80% to 90% of them singletons, with about 3.3% in the top ten. Sequencing used PBMCs or T cells enriched from blood (not recorded which). The receptors derive from a woman between 18 and 30 years old in a cohort exposed to, infected with or recovered from COVID-19 (not recorded which). CDR3s include the opening cysteine and the closing phenylalanine or tryptophan. Fields, in order: CDR3 DNA, CDR3 protein, D gene, J gene, V gene, clone size. D genes are given only for firm matches. Expanded clones get a size class; other rows say once, few or many, or leave the size out.

TGTGCCAGCAGCCCAGGGTCCCCGCGGGGGGGCACAGATACGCAGTATTTT,CASSPGSPRGGTDTQYF,TRBD2,TRBJ2-3,TRBV3-1/TRBV3-2,once
TGTGCCTGCGACGAGCTAGCGGAGGGCTCCTACAATGAGCAGTTCTTC,CACDELAEGSYNEQFF,TRBD2,TRBJ2-1,TRBV30,NA
TGTGCCAGCAGCCAGCTCTCACGGGTCGGAACCAAAAACATTCAGTACTTC,CASSQLSRVGTKNIQYF,NA,TRBJ2-4,TRBV3-1/TRBV3-2,NA
TGTGCCAGCAGCTTGGACAGGGGCCTCTATGGCTACACCTTC,CASSLDRGLYGYTF,TRBD1,TRBJ1-2,TRBV5-4,NA
TGTGCCAGCACATCTGGCAACTATGGCTACACCTTC,CASTSGNYGYTF,NA,TRBJ1-2,TRBV6-5,once
TGTGCCAGCAGCTTAAACACACAAGAGACCCAGTACTTC,CASSLNTQETQYF,NA,TRBJ2-5,TRBV7-3,NA
TGTGCCTGGAGTCCCGGGGAGACCCAGTACTTC,CAWSPGETQYF,NA,TRBJ2-5,TRBV30,NA
TGTGCCAGCAGCTGGGACATCCCTCGGAATGAGCAGTTCTTC,CASSWDIPRNEQFF,NA,TRBJ2-1,TRBV5-8,NA
TGTGCCAGCAGTGAATTAGTCAATTCACCCCTCCACTTT,CASSELVNSPLHF,NA,TRBJ1-6,TRBV6-1,NA
TGTGCCAGCAGCCAAGATCTTCGGGCAGATACGCAGTATTTT,CASSQDLRADTQYF,NA,TRBJ2-3,TRBV3-1/TRBV3-2,once
TGTGCCAGCAGCTACGGGACTAGCGACCAAGAGACCCAGTACTTC,CASSYGTSDQETQYF,TRBD2,TRBJ2-5,TRBV11-3,once
TGCGCCAGCAGCCAAGGGGGCGCGGGAAGCTCTGGAAACACCATATATTTT,CASSQGGAGSSGNTIYF,NA,TRBJ1-3,TRBV4-1,NA
TGTGCCAGCCAACAGGGCCACACTGAAGCTTTCTTT,CASQQGHTEAFF,NA,TRBJ1-1,TRBV18,few
TGTGCCAGCAGTTTGGCCGGGACAGGGGAGAATCAGCCCCAGCATTTT,CASSLAGTGENQPQHF,TRBD1,TRBJ1-5,TRBV27,NA
TGTGCCAGCAGCCGGGACAGGGTCGAGGGTGAAAAACTGTTTTTT,CASSRDRVEGEKLFF,TRBD1,TRBJ1-4,TRBV5-4,NA
TGTGCCAGCAGCTTAGATGAGCGGGGGGGCATAGAGACCCAGTACTTC,CASSLDERGGIETQYF,TRBD2,TRBJ2-5,TRBV11-2,once